Below are 11 T cell receptor beta chains sequenced from a single sample in a study of post-analysis software for immune sequencing data. General study findings and limits: Patients had higher frequencies than controls of roughly 5 TRBV segments, including TRBV5-6, TRBV5-1 and TRBV20-1.

Each TCR beta cDNA library carried unique molecular identifiers. TCRdb reprocessed the PCR reads with MiXCR, giving one entry per CDR3 protein. The data show about 540,000 distinct CDR3 sequences, about a third seen once. The antigens these receptors bind are not known. Source material: blood. All receptors come from a girl aged 2-17 years with multiple sclerosis.

The chain uses TRBV7-8 and TRBJ1-5, with 7 nucleotides matching TRBD1. Germline CDR1 SGHVS, CDR2 FQNEAQ. The CDR3 has 17 amino acids. Germline trimming cut 5 bases from V and 0 bases from J; bases unmatched to any gene: 10. DNA of the CDR3: TGTGCCAGCAGCATAGGGGACAGACCGCTTAGCAATCAGCCCCAGCATTTT. The encoded protein is CASSIGDRPLSNQPQHF.

This clonotype was seen more than once but under ten times. The J gene is TRBJ1-4, the V gene TRBV5-6; possibly TRBD1 for D (5 bases). The V gene's germline CDR1 is SGHDT and CDR2 YYEEEE. The length of the CDR3 is 15 residues. V was shortened by 0 bases and J by 5 bases, with 11 bases between the two germline ends. The CDR3 here is CASSLVAGRNEKLFF. The CDR3 DNA follows: TGTGCCAGCAGCTTGGTGGCAGGGAGAAATGAAAAACTGTTTTTT. Full variable domain (rest looked up from reference TRBV5-6 and TRBJ1-4): DAGVTQSPTHLIKTRGQQVTLRCSPKSGHDTVSWYQQALGQGPQFIFQYYEEEERQRGNFPDRFSGHQFPNYSSELNVNALLLGDSALYLCASSLVAGRNEKLFFGSGTQLSVL.

The gene calls are TRBV28 and TRBJ1-5; D not resolved. The germline V gene encodes CDR1 MDHEN and CDR2 SYDVKM. The length of the CDR3 is 15 residues. Trimming took off 2 bases at V and 4 bases at J, with 12 bases between the two ends. This CDR3 is CASSLSLGFNQPQHF. CDR3 DNA: TGTGCCAGCAGTTTAAGTCTGGGGTTTAATCAGCCCCAGCATTTT.

The V and J genes are TRBV6-6 and TRBJ1-2; 8 positions agree with TRBD1. The CDR3 is 13 amino acids. V shed 1 base, J shed 6 bases, and the junction held 1 base outside the gene matches. The germline CDR1 and CDR2 sequences are MNHNY and SVGAGI (reference sequence). The CDR3 nucleotides are TGTGCCAGCAGTTACTTGACAGGGGATGGCTACACCTTC. Translating gives CASSYLTGDGYTF.

This clonotype was seen at least ten times. The chain carries TRBV25-1 and TRBJ2-5; D assignment may be TRBD1 or TRBD2 (6 bases each). Looked up from germline, CDR1 is MGHDK and CDR2 is SYGVNS. Trimming pared 1 base from V and 3 bases from J, leaving 21 bases between. The CDR3 contains 18 residues. The CDR3 spells CASSESRVGGYGEETQYF. The CDR3 DNA sequence: TGTGCCAGCAGTGAATCAAGGGTCGGGGGCTACGGAGAAGAGACCCAGTACTTC.

The chain has TRBV7-9 and TRBJ2-5; D is undetermined. Germline V gene data show CDR1 as SEHNR and CDR2 as FQNEAQ (reference sequence). The germline V and J ends were trimmed by 4 bases and 5 bases, with 11 bases remaining between them. This CDR3 is built from 13 residues. The CDR3 loop reads CASSSGPVETQYF. CDR3 DNA: TGTGCCAGCAGCTCAGGACCAGTGGAGACCCAGTACTTC. Full variable domain (missing parts from reference TRBV7-9 and TRBJ2-5): DTGVSQNPRHKITKRGQNVTFRCDPISEHNRLYWYRQTLGQGPEFLTYFQNEAQLEKSRLLSDRFSAERPKGSFSTLEIQRTEQGDSAMYLCASSSGPVETQYFGPGTRLLVL.

This clonotype was detected many times. V and J are TRBV7-6 and TRBJ2-1; TRBD1 agrees at 8 bases. Germline CDR1 is SGHVS and CDR2 is FNYEAQ. J lost 3 bases, V lost 5 bases, and 9 bases had no gene match. The CDR3 sequence is 16 residues long. CDR3 coding DNA: TGTGCCAGCAGCCCGAGGGACAGGATAGGCTACAATGAGCAGTTCTTC. Translation gives CASSPRDRIGYNEQFF.

V and J are TRBV7-8 and TRBJ1-4; the D gene is possibly TRBD1 (6 bases). There are 15 residues in the CDR3. Germline lookup yields CDR1 SGHVS and CDR2 FQNEAQ. V was shortened by 3 bases and J by 3 bases, with 11 bases between the two germline ends. CDR3 DNA: TGTGCCAGCAGCTTCTCAGGGGTGTCTAATGAAAAACTGTTTTTT. This translates into CASSFSGVSNEKLFF.

The CDR3 reads CASSWETGAPATGTEAFF. The CDR3 DNA reads as TGTGCCAGCAGTTGGGAGACAGGGGCCCCAGCTACAGGCACTGAAGCTTTCTTT. V gene TRBV6-5 combines with J gene TRBJ1-1; 8 nucleotides agree with TRBD1. CDR1 is MNHEY and CDR2 is SVGAGI in the germline V gene. Unmatched junction bases numbered 17, after V lost 4 bases and J lost 4 bases. CDR3 length equals 18 residues.

In its sample, this clonotype was seen a few times. The chain recombines TRBV12-3 or TRBV12-4 with TRBJ2-5; 11 bases line up with TRBD2. The CDR3 has 15 residues. V gave up 6 bases and J gave up 3 bases; unmatched junction bases: 6. CDR3 amino acids: CASRDPSGGKETQYF. For the CDR3, the DNA is TGTGCCAGCAGGGACCCTAGCGGGGGGAAAGAGACCCAGTACTTC.

This clonotype was counted ten times or more. The rearrangement links TRBV20-1 to TRBJ2-3, with a tentative D call TRBD1 (6 bases). Per germline, CDR1 DFQATT and CDR2 SNEGSKA (reference sequence). Trimming took off 6 bases at V and 11 bases at J, with 21 bases between the two ends. The CDR3 runs 13 residues. The CDR3 bases are TGCAGTGCCCGGACAGTCCTTGGACGTAGGCAGTATTTT. Its protein product is CSARTVLGRRQYF.